These T cell receptor beta chains were read from a single sample in a study of CD8+CD57+ T cells in acquired aplastic anemia. TCRdb called the reads again in MiXCR, with one record for every CDR3 protein. The sample shows over 40,000 distinct CDR3 sequences, under 80% of them seen only once. Sequenced: sorted CD4+, CD8+, or CD8+CD57+ T cells (not recorded which) from PBMCs. The receptor set was obtained from a human donor with aplastic anemia. Both conserved end residues are part of each CDR3. D genes are given only for firm matches. Clone size, where shown, is once, few, many, or a class for clones that have expanded.

>TRBJ1-2|-|TRBV19|TRBD1
CASSDTGTAHGYTF
TGTGCCAGTAGTGATACCGGGACAGCACATGGCTACACCTTC
>TRBJ2-2|-|TRBV20-1|-
CSARDIKGTGELFF
TGCAGTGCTAGAGATATCAAGGGCACCGGGGAGCTGTTTTTT
>TRBJ1-5|few|TRBV20-1|-
CSATERVAGPQHF
TGCAGTGCCACCGAGCGGGTCGCCGGGCCCCAGCATTTT
>TRBJ2-7|-|TRBV25-1|-
CASSYGGSSYEQYF
TGTGCCAGCAGTTACGGGGGAAGCTCCTACGAGCAGTACTTC
>TRBJ2-2|once|TRBV10-3|-
CAISESGYASGGELFF
TGTGCCATCAGTGAGTCCGGTTATGCATCGGGCGGGGAGCTGTTTTTT
>TRBJ1-6|few|TRBV5-6|TRBD1
CASSLGGGQRSPLHF
TGTGCCAGCAGCTTGGGCGGGGGACAGCGATCCCCCCTCCACTTT
>TRBJ1-2|-|TRBV2|-
CASSDGGYGYTF
TGTGCCAGCAGCGATGGAGGCTATGGCTACACCTTC
>TRBJ2-5|-|TRBV10-3|-
CAITPSGEETQYF
TGTGCCATCACCCCGTCGGGGGAAGAGACCCAGTACTTC
>TRBJ1-2|once|TRBV19|-
CASSTDSSRAYGYTF
TGTGCCAGTAGTACGGACAGTTCTAGGGCCTATGGCTACACCTTC
>TRBJ1-1|-|TRBV19|TRBD1
CASSDRGWNTEAFF
TGTGCCAGTAGTGACAGGGGGTGGAACACTGAAGCTTTCTTT
>TRBJ1-3|-|TRBV4-1|-
CASSRPPSDTIYF
TGCGCCAGCAGCCGCCCTCCTTCCGACACCATATATTTT
>TRBJ2-7|many|TRBV7-6|-
CASSLGGASYEQYF
TGTGCCAGCAGCTTAGGGGGCGCCTCCTACGAGCAGTACTTC
>TRBJ1-1|-|TRBV29-1|TRBD1
CSVGRTGEEAFF
TGCAGCGTTGGAAGGACAGGGGAAGAAGCTTTCTTT
>TRBJ1-2|-|TRBV30|-
CAWLESNYGYTF
TGTGCCTGGCTCGAATCTAACTATGGCTACACCTTC
>TRBJ1-2|-|TRBV2|-
CARKDSNYGYTF
TGTGCCAGGAAGGACAGTAACTATGGCTACACCTTC
>TRBJ1-2|many|TRBV6-5|-
CASSSDRSYGYTF
TGTGCCAGCAGCTCCGATAGAAGTTATGGCTACACCTTC
>TRBJ2-3|few|TRBV12-3/TRBV12-4|TRBD1
CASSLDRGGTDTQYF
TGTGCCAGCAGTCTCGACAGGGGGGGGACAGATACGCAGTATTTT
>TRBJ1-1|many|TRBV7-6|-
CASSLADLNTEAFF
TGTGCCAGCAGCTTGGCCGACCTGAACACTGAAGCTTTCTTT
>TRBJ1-2|once|TRBV19|-
CASSIQGRGYTF
TGTGCCAGTAGTATACAGGGACGGGGCTACACCTTC
>TRBJ2-3|-|TRBV20-1|TRBD1
CSASGDRGRDTQYF
TGCAGTGCTAGCGGGGACAGGGGGCGAGATACGCAGTATTTT
>TRBJ2-1|medium-sized|TRBV19|-
CASSISGFGSNEQFF
TGTGCCAGTAGTATAAGCGGTTTCGGTAGCAATGAGCAGTTCTTC
>TRBJ1-4|-|TRBV7-9|TRBD1
CASSLGGTAEKLFF
TGTGCCAGCAGCTTAGGGGGGACAGCTGAAAAACTGTTTTTT
>TRBJ1-6|-|TRBV7-9|-
CASSLARHF
TGTGCCAGCAGCTTAGCCCGCCACTTT
>TRBJ2-7|many|TRBV27|TRBD1
CASSPLGQGGNEQYF
TGTGCCAGCAGTCCACTTGGACAGGGTGGAAACGAGCAGTACTTC
>TRBJ2-7|-|TRBV4-3|-
CASSQGLVRYEQYF
TGCGCCAGCAGCCAAGGATTGGTTAGGTACGAGCAGTACTTC
>TRBJ1-5|-|TRBV11-2|-
CASSLLGDSNQPQHF
TGTGCCAGCAGCTTATTGGGAGACAGCAATCAGCCCCAGCATTTT
>TRBJ2-3|-|TRBV24-1|TRBD1
CATSDPGGSTDTQYF
TGTGCCACCAGTGACCCAGGGGGTAGCACAGATACGCAGTATTTT
>TRBJ2-1|many|TRBV5-4|TRBD2
CASSLLGGAHNEQFF
TGTGCCAGCAGCTTGCTCGGGGGGGCCCACAATGAGCAGTTCTTC